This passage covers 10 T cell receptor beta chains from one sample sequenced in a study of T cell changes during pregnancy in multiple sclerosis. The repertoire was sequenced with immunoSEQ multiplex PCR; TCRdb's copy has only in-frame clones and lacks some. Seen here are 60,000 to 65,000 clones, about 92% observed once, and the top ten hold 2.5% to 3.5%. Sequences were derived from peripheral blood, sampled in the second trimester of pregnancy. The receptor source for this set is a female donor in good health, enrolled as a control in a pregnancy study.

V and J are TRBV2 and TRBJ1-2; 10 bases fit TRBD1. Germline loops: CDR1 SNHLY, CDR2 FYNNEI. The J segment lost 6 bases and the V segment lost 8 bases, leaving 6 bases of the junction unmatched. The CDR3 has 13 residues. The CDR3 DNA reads TGTGCCAGCCCGGGACAGGGGAGACATGGCTACACCTTC. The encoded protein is CASPGQGRHGYTF.

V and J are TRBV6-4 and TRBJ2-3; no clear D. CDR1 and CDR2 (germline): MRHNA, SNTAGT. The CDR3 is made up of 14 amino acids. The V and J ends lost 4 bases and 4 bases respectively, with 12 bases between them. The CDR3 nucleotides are TGTGCCAGCAGTGTCAGAGGAGAGTCAGATACGCAGTATTTT. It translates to CASSVRGESDTQYF.

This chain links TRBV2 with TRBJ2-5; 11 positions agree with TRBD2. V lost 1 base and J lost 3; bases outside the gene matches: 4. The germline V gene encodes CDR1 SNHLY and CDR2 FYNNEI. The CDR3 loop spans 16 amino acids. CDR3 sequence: CASSEDSGRAKETQYF. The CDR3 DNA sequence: TGTGCCAGCAGTGAAGATAGCGGGAGGGCCAAAGAGACCCAGTACTTC.

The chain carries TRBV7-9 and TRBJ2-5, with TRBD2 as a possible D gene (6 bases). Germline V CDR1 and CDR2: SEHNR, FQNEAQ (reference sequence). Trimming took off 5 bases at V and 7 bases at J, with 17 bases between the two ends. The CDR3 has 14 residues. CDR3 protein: CASSETGRRATQYF. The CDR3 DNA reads TGTGCCAGCAGCGAAACAGGACGGAGGGCGACCCAGTACTTC. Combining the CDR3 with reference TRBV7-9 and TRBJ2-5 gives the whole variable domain DTGVSQNPRHKITKRGQNVTFRCDPISEHNRLYWYRQTLGQGPEFLTYFQNEAQLEKSRLLSDRFSAERPKGSFSTLEIQRTEQGDSAMYLCASSETGRRATQYFGPGTRLLVL.

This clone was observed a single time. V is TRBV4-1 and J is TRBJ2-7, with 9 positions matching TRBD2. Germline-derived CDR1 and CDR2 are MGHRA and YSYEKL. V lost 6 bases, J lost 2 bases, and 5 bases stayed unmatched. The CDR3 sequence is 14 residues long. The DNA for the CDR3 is TGCGCCAGCAGACCGGAGCGGGAGGCCTACGAGCAGTACTTC. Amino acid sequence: CASRPEREAYEQYF.

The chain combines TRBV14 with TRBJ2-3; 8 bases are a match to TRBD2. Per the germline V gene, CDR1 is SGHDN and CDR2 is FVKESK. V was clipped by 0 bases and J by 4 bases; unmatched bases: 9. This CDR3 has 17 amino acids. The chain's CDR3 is CASSQDALRGDADTQYF. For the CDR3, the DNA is TGTGCCAGCAGCCAAGATGCACTGCGGGGGGACGCAGATACGCAGTATTTT.

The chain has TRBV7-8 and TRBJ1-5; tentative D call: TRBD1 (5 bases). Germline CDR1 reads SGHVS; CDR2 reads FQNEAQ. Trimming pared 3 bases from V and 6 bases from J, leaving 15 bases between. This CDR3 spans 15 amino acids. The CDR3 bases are TGTGCCAGCAGCTTTGGGGGGGTGGAGGGTCAGCCCCAGCATTTT. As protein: CASSFGGVEGQPQHF.

CDR3 sequence: CASSPGLVGGVGQETQYF. The CDR3 nucleotides read TGTGCCAGCAGTCCAGGGTTGGTCGGGGGGGTGGGGCAAGAGACCCAGTACTTC. V is TRBV13 and J is TRBJ2-5, with 8 positions matching TRBD2. Germline CDR1 and CDR2: PRHDT and FYEKMQ (reference sequence). V gave up 6 bases and J gave up 2 bases; unmatched junction bases: 17. This CDR3 region has 18 residues. The full variable domain, completed using reference TRBV13 and TRBJ2-5, is AAGVIQSPRHLIKEKRETATLKCYPIPRHDTVYWYQQGPGQDPQFLISFYEKMQSDKGSIPDRFSAQQFSDYHSELNMSSLELGDSALYFCASSPGLVGGVGQETQYFGPGTRLLVL.

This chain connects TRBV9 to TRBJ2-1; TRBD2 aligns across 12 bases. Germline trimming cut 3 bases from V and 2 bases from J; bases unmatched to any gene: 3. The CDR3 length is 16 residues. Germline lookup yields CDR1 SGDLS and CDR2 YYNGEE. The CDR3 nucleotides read TGTGCCAGCAGCGGCCCTAGCGGGGGGGCCTACAATGAGCAGTTCTTC. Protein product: CASSGPSGGAYNEQFF. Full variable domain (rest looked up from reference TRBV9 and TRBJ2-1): DSGVTQTPKHLITATGQRVTLRCSPRSGDLSVYWYQQSLDQGLQFLIQYYNGEERAKGNILERFSAQQFPDLHSELNLSSLELGDSALYFCASSGPSGGAYNEQFFGPGTRLTVL.

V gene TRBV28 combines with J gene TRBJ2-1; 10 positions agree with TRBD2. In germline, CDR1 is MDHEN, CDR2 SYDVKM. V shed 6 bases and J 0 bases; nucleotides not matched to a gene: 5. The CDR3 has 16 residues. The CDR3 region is CASRIAGGVSYNEQFF. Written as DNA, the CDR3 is TGTGCCAGCAGAATAGCGGGAGGCGTCTCCTACAATGAGCAGTTCTTC.